This T cell receptor (beta chain) stems from a study of blood T cell repertoires in COVID-19 (dated by TCRdb to 2020 to 2022). Background for the entire study: The collaborator samples originated in the United States, Italy and Spain and spanned the acute and convalescent phases of COVID-19. Subjects who had been exposed to COVID-19, were actively infected with it, or had recovered from it provided the deeply sampled blood TCRbeta repertoires that made up the dataset. Where available, HLA class I and class II types were taken from metadata supplied by the sample provider and were not determined by assay-based typing. The repertoires were released in a freely available public database intended as a resource for research on the immune response to SARS-CoV-2. A de-identified subject ID, COVID-19 status, age in years and sex were almost always included in the sample metadata. The prospective study material was composed of cDNA or gDNA derived from T cells, B-cell-depleted T cells, or PBMCs. The samples were drawn from two sources: the first 160 participants of the ongoing ImmuneRACE study, and 1,000 to 1,500 subjects contributed by 6 global collaborators.

Collaborating institutions collected whole blood in K2EDTA tubes following their own protocols. Collaborator samples were shipped for TCRbeta analysis as frozen whole blood, isolated PBMCs, or DNA extracted from either sample type. TCRbeta CDR3 regions were amplified from genomic DNA by means of the immunoSEQ Assay, a bias-controlled multiplex PCR. The source study handled its data this way. Nucleated cell counts per sample were estimated from amplification of reference gene primers within the assay. To quantify the absolute abundance of each unique TCRbeta CDR3 rearrangement, sequence reads were collapsed and filtered. For each sample, productive Simpson clonality was calculated as the square root of Simpson's diversity index across productive rearrangements. Held by TCRdb, this immuneACCESS table contains in-frame sequences only and omits some clones. Under half of the omission traces to an unresolved V gene where checked; the cause of the rest is unknown. V, J and clone size reflect that table, while D and trimming were determined from the DNA. The table for this sample lists around 19,000 clones; around 79% of them were counted only once. The top ten clonotypes cover more than 55% of the sample.

The study at large found these results: Clinical and demographic metadata were provided uncurated, with the amount varying by source and participant.

On this clone itself: Its antigen is still unknown. The input lacks base qualities; no much larger clone sits a single base away.

From cysteine to phenylalanine, the CDR3 is 15 amino acids long. Solely the CDR3 DNA is kept, with 45 bases framed from the first base. The germline V gene (reference sequence) specifies MNHEY as CDR1 and SMNVEV as CDR2. Unmatched junction bases come to 4, with V trimmed by 5 bases and J by 0 bases. This clonotype was sampled from a man older than 75 with acute or convalescent COVID-19. Sequenced material: peripheral blood. Rearrangement joined TRBV27 to TRBJ2-3; 8 middle bases align to TRBD2. The CDR3 here reads CASSPLAGSTDTQYF. The sequence in DNA is TGTGCCAGCAGTCCGTTAGCGGGAAGCACAGATACGCAGTATTTT.